This is a list of T cell receptor beta chains from one sample in a study of blood T cell repertoires in COVID-19. Generated by immunoSEQ multiplex PCR, the TCRdb table keeps only in-frame clones and is missing some. The sample yields under 20,000 clones, 65% to 90% seen once. Source material: peripheral blood. The receptors shown here come from a man older than 75 with active COVID-19. CDR3s include the opening cysteine and the closing phenylalanine or tryptophan. A D gene is named only where the DNA matches it firmly. Clone size is stated in some rows and not others, as once, few, many or a class when expanded.

clone_size j_call d_call v_call cdr3_aa cdr3_nt
NA TRBJ2-3 TRBD2 TRBV7-2 CASSLGGGTQYF TGTGCCAGCAGCTTGGGGGGGGGTACGCAGTATTTT
NA TRBJ1-1 NA TRBV28 CASSLGAPLNTEAFF TGTGCCAGCAGTTTGGGGGCACCCTTGAACACTGAAGCTTTCTTT
NA TRBJ2-7 TRBD2 TRBV10-1 CASSESGRDPYEQYF TGCGCCAGCAGTGAAAGCGGGAGGGATCCCTACGAGCAGTACTTC
NA TRBJ2-4 TRBD1 TRBV7-7 CASSSRQGRKNIQYF TGTGCCAGCAGCTCCCGACAGGGCCGCAAAAACATTCAGTACTTC
NA TRBJ1-4 TRBD1 TRBV28 CASRPSDRGGEKLFF TGTGCCAGCAGACCTTCGGACAGGGGAGGTGAAAAACTGTTTTTT
NA TRBJ2-7 NA TRBV5-5 CASSLQPATLRAQQYF TGTGCCAGCAGCTTACAACCAGCCACGCTACGAGCGCAGCAGTACTTC
NA TRBJ2-3 TRBD1 TRBV28 CASSPRQGRSTDTQYF TGTGCCAGCAGTCCGAGACAGGGAAGGTCAACAGATACGCAGTATTTT
few TRBJ2-5 TRBD2 TRBV6-2/TRBV6-3 CASSYGGLADFQETQYF TGTGCCAGCAGTTACGGGGGACTAGCGGATTTCCAAGAGACCCAGTACTTC
NA TRBJ2-1 TRBD2 TRBV3-1/TRBV3-2 CASSQEGDTSGIGDGEQFF TGTGCCAGCAGCCAAGAAGGGGATACTAGCGGGATCGGGGACGGTGAGCAGTTCTTC
NA TRBJ1-4 TRBD1 TRBV29-1 CSVRQGGYNEKLFF TGCAGCGTGAGGCAGGGGGGCTACAATGAAAAACTGTTTTTT
NA TRBJ2-6 NA TRBV2 CASRTGQAGANVLTF TGTGCCAGCAGGACGGGACAAGCTGGGGCCAACGTCCTGACTTTC
NA TRBJ2-2 TRBD1 TRBV19 CASSMTGARGELFF TGTGCCAGTAGTATGACAGGGGCGAGGGGGGAGCTGTTTTTT
NA TRBJ1-1 NA TRBV2 CASSWGGNTEAFF TGTGCCAGCAGTTGGGGGGGAAACACTGAAGCTTTCTTT
once TRBJ1-4 NA TRBV9 CASSAPGALDEKLFF TGTGCCAGCAGCGCACCAGGCGCCCTTGATGAAAAACTGTTTTTT
NA TRBJ1-2 TRBD1 TRBV19 CASNAGQGAMGYTF TGTGCCAGTAATGCGGGACAGGGGGCAATGGGCTACACCTTC
NA TRBJ1-2 NA TRBV10-3 CAISAEVYGYTF TGTGCCATCAGTGCCGAGGTCTATGGCTACACCTTC
NA TRBJ2-7 NA TRBV2 CAGSDRRYEQYF TGTGCCGGTTCGGACAGACGATACGAGCAGTACTTC
NA TRBJ1-1 TRBD1 TRBV2 CASSVDRAPNTEAFF TGTGCCAGCAGTGTGGACAGGGCACCAAACACTGAAGCTTTCTTT
NA TRBJ2-7 NA TRBV7-2 CASSLVRGMNYEQYF TGTGCCAGCAGCTTAGTAAGAGGGATGAACTACGAGCAGTACTTC
NA TRBJ2-7 TRBD2 TRBV6-1 CASSEIAGGPYEQYF TGTGCCAGCAGTGAAATAGCGGGAGGGCCCTACGAGCAGTACTTC
NA TRBJ1-5 NA TRBV27 CASSLAVYQPQHF TGTGCCAGCAGTTTAGCGGTTTATCAGCCCCAGCATTTT
NA TRBJ2-7 TRBD2 TRBV5-1 CASSLAGGPGEQYF TGCGCCAGCAGCTTGGCGGGAGGGCCTGGGGAGCAGTACTTC
NA TRBJ1-1 TRBD1 TRBV5-1 CASSVTGLRMNTEAFF TGCGCCAGCAGCGTGACAGGGCTTAGAATGAACACTGAAGCTTTCTTT
NA TRBJ2-1 TRBD2 TRBV27 CASSLSRGDEQFF TGTGCCAGCAGTTTATCTCGGGGGGATGAGCAGTTCTTC
NA TRBJ2-1 TRBD2 TRBV5-4 CASSPYKAGGPNEQFF TGTGCCAGCAGCCCCTATAAGGCGGGAGGGCCCAATGAGCAGTTCTTC
NA TRBJ2-5 NA TRBV2 CASSVRTDEETQYF TGTGCCAGCAGTGTGAGGACTGACGAAGAGACCCAGTACTTC